Each of the 11 T cell receptor beta chains below was sequenced from the same sample in a study of circulating CD8 cells and anti-PD-1 response in melanoma. Four subsets defined by PD-1 and/or TIGIT were sorted from live CD3+CD8+TCRalphabeta+ cells. TCR libraries were prepared from approximately 15 ng of total RNA with the QIAseq Immune Repertoire TCR panel. TCRdb reanalysed the reads using MiXCR and keeps one entry per CDR3 protein. The sample lists 300 or so distinct CDR3 sequences; 13% to 15% were seen once. The specimen comprised CD8+ T cells from PBMCs, sampled at baseline or after one month of anti-PD-1 therapy (not recorded which). These receptors all come from a human donor with melanoma.

By proportion, this clonotype is large (0.1 to 1%). V usage is TRBV7-9 and J usage is TRBJ1-2; D call uncertain. This CDR3 is 13 amino acids long. Germline-derived CDR1 and CDR2 are SEHNR and FQNEAQ (reference sequence). The V end lost 2 bases, the J end lost 2 bases, and 6 bases lay between the germline ends. The CDR3 DNA reads TGTGCCAGCAGCTTAATTATCAACTATGGCTACACCTTC. Translating gives CASSLIINYGYTF. The variable domain in full, with the rest retrieved from reference TRBV7-9 and TRBJ1-2, is DTGVSQNPRHKITKRGQNVTFRCDPISEHNRLYWYRQTLGQGPEFLTYFQNEAQLEKSRLLSDRFSAERPKGSFSTLEIQRTEQGDSAMYLCASSLIINYGYTFGSGTRLTVV.

In its sample, this clonotype was seen a few times. The rearrangement uses TRBV7-3 and TRBJ2-3, with D maybe TRBD2 (7 bases). Trimming shortened V by 5 bases and J by 6 bases, and 21 bases separated the two germline ends. CDR3 length equals 16 residues. The germline V gene encodes CDR1 SGHTA and CDR2 FQGTGA. The CDR3 loop is CASSLGRGALFDTQYF. In DNA, the CDR3 is TGTGCCAGCAGCCTTGGCCGGGGGGCCCTCTTCGATACGCAGTATTTT.

Relative to its sample, this clonotype is medium-sized. The CDR3 nucleotides are TGTGCCAGCAGTCCCAGTTCGGTCTTCGAGCAGTACTTC. Translated: CASSPSSVFEQYF. This chain connects TRBV6-5 to TRBJ2-7, with D unresolved. The CDR3 has 13 residues. The V gene's germline CDR1 is MNHEY and CDR2 SVGAGI. V was cut by 5 bases and J by 6 bases, with 14 bases left in between.

Regarding this clonotype: A much larger clone lies one base from this, so it may be a read error. This sequence joins TRBV7-3 and TRBJ2-5; 9 bases match TRBD2. The germline CDR1 and CDR2 sequences are SGHTA and FQGTGA. The trim removed 5 bases at V and 5 bases at J, leaving 15 bases unmatched. This CDR3 spans 17 amino acids. This CDR3 reads CASSPQRGAIFPETQYF. In DNA form, the CDR3 reads TGTGCCAGCAGCCCTCAGCGGGGGGCAATTTTTCCGGAGACCCAGTACTTC.

Judged by abundance, this clonotype is large (0.1 to 1%). This chain uses TRBV29-1 with TRBJ2-2, with 12 bases matching TRBD2. Losses at the gene ends were 7 bases for V and 6 bases for J; bases not matched to a gene: 0. Germline CDR1 SQVTM, CDR2 ANQGSEA. This CDR3 comprises 12 residues. Here the CDR3 DNA reads TGCAGCGGGACTAGCGGGGCCGGGGAGCTGTTTTTT. It is translated as CSGTSGAGELFF.

This clonotype is labeled hyperexpanded. The chain combines TRBV2 with TRBJ1-3; D remains ambiguous. V was pared by 3 bases and J by 0 bases, with 6 bases between. The length of the CDR3 is 14 residues. The V gene's germline CDR1 is SNHLY and CDR2 FYNNEI. The CDR3 region is CASSDDLSGNTIYF. CDR3 nucleotides: TGTGCCAGCAGTGACGACCTCTCTGGAAACACCATATATTTT.

This clonotype has just a few counts. The chain joins TRBV5-4 to TRBJ2-3; 10 nucleotides match TRBD2. Germline V gene lookup returns CDR1 SGHNT and CDR2 YYREEE (reference sequence). Trimming removed 0 bases from V and 3 bases from J; junction bases left unmatched: 7. CDR3 size: 17 residues. CDR3 sequence (DNA): TGTGCCAGCAGCTTGGGACTAGCGGGCGTACTAACAGATACGCAGTATTTT. Residues: CASSLGLAGVLTDTQYF. The entire variable domain, with the rest obtained from reference TRBV5-4 and TRBJ2-3, is as follows: ETGVTQSPTHLIKTRGQQVTLRCSSQSGHNTVSWYQQALGQGPQFIFQYYREEENGRGNFPPRFSGLQFPNYSSELNVNALELDDSALYLCASSLGLAGVLTDTQYFGPGTRLTVL.

By sample share, this clonotype is large (0.1 to 1%). J is TRBJ2-6 and V is TRBV4-3; tentatively, D is TRBD1 or TRBD2 (5 bases each). V was clipped by 1 base and J by 1 base, with 11 bases between them. The CDR3 length is 17 residues. Germline values: CDR1 LGHNA, CDR2 YSLEER. CDR3 sequence reads: CASSQGVRESGANVLTF. CDR3 sequence (DNA): TGCGCCAGCAGCCAAGGAGTCAGGGAGTCTGGGGCCAACGTCCTGACTTTC.

This clonotype rates as hyperexpanded (1% or more). The rearrangement uses TRBV7-3 and TRBJ2-3; 11 bases line up with TRBD2. The CDR3 loop spans 15 amino acids. V shed 0 bases and J 6 bases; nucleotides not matched to a gene: 2. The germline V gene has CDR1 SGHTA and CDR2 FQGTGA. The DNA of the CDR3 is TGTGCCAGCAGCTTAACCCCTAGCGGGGGGGATACGCAGTATTTT. Protein: CASSLTPSGGDTQYF.

By its share, this clonotype is large. The chain employs TRBV25-1 and TRBJ2-7; 9 positions agree with TRBD2. This CDR3 spans 17 amino acids. Germline assignment: CDR1 MGHDK and CDR2 SYGVNS. V lost 2 bases, J lost 0 bases, and 8 bases stayed unmatched. The CDR3 is CASSEPGLAGSSYEQYF. CDR3 DNA: TGTGCCAGCAGTGAACCGGGACTAGCAGGGAGCTCCTACGAGCAGTACTTC.

By frequency in the sample, this clonotype is large. The rearrangement joins TRBV3-2 to TRBJ1-1; the table's D call of TRBD1 was not tested on the DNA. TRBV3-2 is shown as a pseudogene. The CDR3 is 21 residues long. The CDR3 reads CASSHAGASQGNLLSNTEAFF. In nucleotides, the CDR3 is TGTGCCAGCAGCCACGCAGGGGCATCACAGGGCAACCTCTTATCGAACACTGAAGCTTTCTTT.